This TCR beta chain was obtained from a study of cytomegalovirus exposure and HLA in healthy donors. Study findings and constraints: Most TCR sequences were uncommon, yet certain public TCRs appeared in many donors. An analysis that was carried out later associated 16,000 or so TCR beta sequences with HLA alleles at 0.05 false discovery rate. The presence/absence work took it that sequencing depth was about the same across donors.

Worth noting for this clone: Its antigen is still unknown.

In the PCR, 60 Vbeta and 13 Jbeta primers were used. Method: immunoSEQ multiplex PCR; TCRdb's copy keeps in-frame clones and lacks some. The sample lists fewer than 250,000 clones, about 78% occurring once. V dropped 7 bases and J dropped 1 base, with 10 bases sitting between them. Per germline, CDR1 LNHDA and CDR2 SQIVND (reference sequence). The CDR3 length is 13 residues. The clonotype originates from a male donor in good health and CMV-seronegative. Input material: PBMCs. The rearrangement uses TRBV19 and TRBJ1-1, with a possible D match to TRBD1 (5 bases). In DNA, the CDR3 is TGTGCCAGTATGGTTAGGGGGAACACTGAAGCTTTCTTT. Residues: CASMVRGNTEAFF. Full variable domain (rest looked up from reference TRBV19 and TRBJ1-1): DGGITQSPKYLFRKEGQNVTLSCEQNLNHDAMYWYRQDPGQGLRLIYYSQIVNDFQKGDIAEGYSVSREKKESFPLTVTSAQKNPTAFYLCASMVRGNTEAFFGQGTRLTVV.